Given below is one TCR beta chain in context. The protocol was immunoSEQ multiplex PCR, while the TCRdb copy is restricted to in-frame clones and leaves out a portion. The sample consists of more than 85,000 clones, roughly 88% of them appearing once. The source of the sample is a study of cytomegalovirus exposure and HLA in healthy donors. The V segment lost 3 bases and the J segment 5 bases; nucleotides outside the gene matches: 4. Germline loops: CDR1 SGDLS, CDR2 YYNGEE. The CDR3 consists of 14 residues. This TCR derives from a woman aged 30 to 39 in good health and CMV-seropositive. The chain combines TRBV9 with TRBJ2-1, with TRBD1 matching 8 bases. The specimen was PBMCs. This chain's CDR3 is CASSAQGADNEQFF. In DNA form, the CDR3 reads TGTGCCAGCAGCGCCCAGGGGGCGGACAATGAGCAGTTCTTC. The full variable domain, with the rest looked up from reference TRBV9 and TRBJ2-1, is DSGVTQTPKHLITATGQRVTLRCSPRSGDLSVYWYQQSLDQGLQFLIQYYNGEERAKGNILERFSAQQFPDLHSELNLSSLELGDSALYFCASSAQGADNEQFFGPGTRLTVL.